These 13 T cell receptor beta chains share one sample of origin, sequenced in a study of CD8+CD57+ T cells in acquired aplastic anemia. The TCR beta profiling, which covered VDJ combination and CDR3 sequence, was carried out using genomic DNA as the template. In TCRdb, the reads were re-called with MiXCR into one record per CDR3 protein. The table records about 200,000 distinct CDR3 sequences, 30% to 40% of them present only once. Sequenced sample: sorted CD4+, CD8+, or CD8+CD57+ T cells (not recorded which) from PBMCs. The receptor source for this set is a human donor in good health, serving as a control.

The V and J genes are TRBV5-5 and TRBJ1-2; D uncertain. The CDR3 spans 13 residues. The V gene lost 2 bases and the J gene lost 2 bases, with 7 bases spanning the gap. Germline CDR1 reads SGHKS; CDR2 reads YYEKEE (reference sequence). The CDR3 nucleotides are TGTGCCAGCAGCTTAAACTACAACTATGGCTACACCTTC. Protein: CASSLNYNYGYTF.

This clonotype was recorded many times. The rearrangement links TRBV9 to TRBJ1-1; 10 nucleotides align to TRBD1. The germline gives CDR1 SGDLS, CDR2 YYNGEE. The CDR3 consists of 15 residues. J lost 1 base, V lost 3 bases, and 3 bases had no gene match. Written as DNA, the CDR3 is TGTGCCAGCAGCGCGCGGGACAGGGGGAACACTGAAGCTTTCTTT. It codes for CASSARDRGNTEAFF.

V usage is TRBV20-1 and J usage is TRBJ2-1, with D perhaps matching TRBD1 or TRBD2 (5 bases each). Germline V CDR1 and CDR2: DFQATT, SNEGSKA (reference sequence). The CDR3 length is 16 residues. The CDR3 DNA sequence: TGCAGCGACGGGGACCACCGACCGGTCTCCTACAATGAGCAGTTCTTC. Its protein product is CSDGDHRPVSYNEQFF.

Many counts were recorded for this clonotype. The chain uses TRBV10-3 and TRBJ1-2; D is perhaps TRBD1 (5 bases). The germline CDR1 and CDR2 sequences are ENHRY and SYGVKD. This CDR3 spans 14 amino acids. V was trimmed by 6 bases and J by 7 bases, leaving 18 bases between them. The chain's CDR3 is CAIRGTGGEGGYTF. Written as DNA, the CDR3 is TGTGCCATCAGAGGTACTGGGGGAGAGGGTGGCTACACCTTC.

This clonotype was seen repeatedly, ten times or more. V and J are TRBV24-1 and TRBJ2-1; D gene uncertain. V lost 3 bases, J lost 9 bases, and 5 bases lay in between. Germline assignment: CDR1 KGHDR and CDR2 SFDVKD. There are 11 residues in the CDR3. CDR3 sequence (DNA): TGTGCCACCAGTGATCCCCGTGAGCAGTTCTTC. Translation gives CATSDPREQFF.

Remarks on this clonotype: This sequence may be a read error, since a much larger clone differs from it by one base. This chain uses TRBV20-1 with TRBJ1-2; TRBD1 might be the D (6 bases). CDR1 and CDR2 from the germline V gene are DFQATT and SNEGSKA (reference sequence). The CDR3 has 11 amino acids. V shed 6 bases and J shed 5 bases, with 10 bases lying between them. CDR3 loop: CSACTGYGYTF. In nucleotides, the CDR3 is TGCAGTGCCTGTACAGGGTATGGCTACACCTTC.

As regards this clonotype: A read error may explain this, as a much larger clone is one base away. The chain joins TRBV7-2 to TRBJ2-2, with D tentatively TRBD2 (7 bases). The germline V gene has CDR1 SGHTA and CDR2 FQGNSA. Trimming took off 5 bases at V and 3 bases at J, with 10 bases between the two ends. The CDR3 is made up of 14 amino acids. The CDR3: CASSKGGHTGELFF. The CDR3 bases are TGTGCCAGCAGCAAGGGGGGGCACACCGGGGAGCTGTTTTTT.

In its sample, this clonotype was seen a few times. One base away lies a much larger clone, so this may be a sequencing read error. The V gene is TRBV6-1, the J gene TRBJ2-2; no reliable D call. The CDR3 sequence is 11 residues long. Germline CDR1 and CDR2: MNHNS and SASEGT. Trimming removed 4 bases from V and 4 bases from J, with 1 base in between. CDR3 nucleotides: TGTGCCAGCAGTGGCACCGGGGAGCTGTTTTTT. Translation: CASSGTGELFF.

This clonotype was seen ten or more times. V gene TRBV2 combines with J gene TRBJ1-3, with D uncertain. CDR1 and CDR2 (germline): SNHLY, FYNNEI. The CDR3 consists of 14 residues. Trimming cost V 3 bases and J 2 bases, with 8 bases left between them. CDR3 sequence reads: CASSEEFPGNTIYF. CDR3 nucleotides: TGTGCCAGCAGTGAGGAGTTCCCTGGAAACACCATATATTTT.

This clonotype has just a few counts. The chain combines TRBV12-3 or TRBV12-4 with TRBJ1-5, with D hard to call. Trimming pared 2 bases from V and 0 bases from J, leaving 8 bases between. The CDR3 is 15 residues long. The CDR3 sequence: CASSLSVYSNQPQHF. The CDR3, as DNA: TGTGCCAGCAGTTTATCAGTTTATAGCAATCAGCCCCAGCATTTT.

The chain couples TRBV10-1 to TRBJ2-5, with a weak D call TRBD1 (5 bases). This CDR3 spans 13 amino acids. Per the germline V gene, CDR1 is WNHNN and CDR2 is SYGVQD (reference sequence). The V gene lost 6 bases and the J gene lost 4 bases, with 12 bases spanning the gap. The CDR3 nucleotides read TGCGCCAGCAGGCTCAGGGCGAGAGAGACCCAGTACTTC. This translates into CASRLRARETQYF.

This clonotype was recorded at least ten times. V is TRBV19 and J is TRBJ1-2; 7 nucleotides align to TRBD1. From germline, CDR1 is LNHDA and CDR2 SQIVND (reference sequence). The CDR3 loop spans 15 amino acids. Trimming removed 2 bases from V and 2 bases from J; junction bases left unmatched: 5. The CDR3 sequence: CASSITGAENYGYTF. The CDR3 DNA follows: TGTGCCAGTAGTATAACAGGGGCAGAGAACTATGGCTACACCTTC.

With regard to this clonotype: This sequence may be a read error, since a much larger clone differs from it by one base. The CDR3 DNA is TGTGCCAGCAGTTGGAGGGCGAGTGCCTATGGCTACACCTTC. Translation gives CASSWRASAYGYTF. V usage is TRBV12-3 or TRBV12-4 and J usage is TRBJ1-2; no firm D call. Trimming left V 4 bases short and J 4 bases short, with 13 bases between. The CDR3 sequence is 14 residues long.